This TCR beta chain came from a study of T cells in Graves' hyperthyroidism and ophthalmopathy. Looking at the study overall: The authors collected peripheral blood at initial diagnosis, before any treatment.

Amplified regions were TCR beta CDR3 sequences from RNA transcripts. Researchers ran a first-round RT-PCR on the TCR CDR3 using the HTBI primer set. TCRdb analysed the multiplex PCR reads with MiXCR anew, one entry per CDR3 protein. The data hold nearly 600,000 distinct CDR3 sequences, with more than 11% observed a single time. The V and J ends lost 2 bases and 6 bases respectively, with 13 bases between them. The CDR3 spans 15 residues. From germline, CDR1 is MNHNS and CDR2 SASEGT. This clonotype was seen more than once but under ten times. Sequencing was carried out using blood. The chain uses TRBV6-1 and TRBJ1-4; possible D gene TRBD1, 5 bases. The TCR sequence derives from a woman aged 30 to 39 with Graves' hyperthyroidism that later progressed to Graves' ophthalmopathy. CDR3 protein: CASSEFGVRDEKLFF. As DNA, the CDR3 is TGTGCCAGCAGTGAATTTGGGGTCAGGGATGAAAAACTGTTTTTT.